Sequencing of this T cell receptor (beta chain) was carried out in a study of T-cell memory formation after mild COVID-19 (dated by TCRdb to about 2021). Notes on the research overall: TCR sequence clusters from the two donors were found to be largely donor specific. In a couple of donors, T-cell clones that expanded and contracted after mild COVID-19 were tracked by sequencing TCRalpha and TCRbeta repertoires over time. The cohort comprised two young, previously healthy adult volunteers, one female and one male.

Sequencing used an Illumina NovaSeq 6000. TCRalpha and TCRbeta cDNA libraries were constructed by 5'RACE with constant-segment primers, with sample barcodes and unique molecular identifiers being introduced. RNA was extracted from every sample with Trizol reagent. Amplification of the libraries took two PCR steps, and the second step added a second sample barcode plus Illumina TruSeq adapters. Sequencing of the libraries was done on an Illumina NovaSeq, producing 2 x 150 bp paired-end reads. The paper's processing steps were these. Reads were demultiplexed and collapsed into UMI-guided consensus sequences with migec v1.2.7. With mixcr v2.1.11, UMI consensuses were aligned to TRA and TRB V and J templates and assembled into clonotypes. Expanded or contracted clonotypes were those called significant by both edgeR and NoisET, with noise models trained on biological replicates. edgeR calls used a false discovery rate-adjusted p below 0.01 and a log2 fold-change threshold of 1. PCA with hierarchical clustering of max-normalized trajectories of the 1000 most abundant clonotypes was used as exploratory dynamics analysis. Separately sequenced CD4+ and CD8+ repertoires were used to assign the CD4 or CD8 phenotype of responding clones. TCRdb handled the public reads itself, with Q25 trimming in fastp and clone calling in MiXCR, and kept productive beta chains. Here each entry gathers all rows of one CDR3 protein and keeps the most common genes and DNA. The V and J calls here are based on TCRdb, not the publication. The sample table records tens of thousands of distinct CDR3 sequences; about 7.7% of these occur just once. The ten largest clonotypes hold just under 30% of the sample.

The CDR3 measures 12 amino acids from cysteine to phenylalanine. Only CDR3 DNA remains: 36 bases, in frame from the first base. The germline V gene encodes CDR1 SGHNT and CDR2 YYREEE (reference sequence). Trimming takes 3 bases from V and 5 bases from J, and the germline ends sit 7 bases apart. Ficoll-Paque density gradient centrifugation was the method used to isolate PBMCs. Beyond this particular receptor, the publication reports: Contracting CD4+ clones were found mainly in CM and EM memory subsets, while CD8+ clones were enriched in EMRA. Some responding clones were detected in pre-infection memory, suggesting pre-existing cross-reactive memory T cells joined the SARS-CoV-2 response. Clones that contracted from day 15 to 85 showed balanced CD4/CD8 phenotypes, whereas a second wave of clones that expanded from day 15 to 37 leaned towards CD4+. The study covered only two mild cases, and larger cohorts including severe cases with pre-infection samples were considered necessary. SARS-CoV-2 specificity of the second-wave clones peaking on day 37 was not confirmed.

This clonotype turned up a few times. No cognate antigen has been identified for it. No much larger clonotype is one base removed from it; base qualities were not supplied. Sequencing was carried out using PBMCs or a T cell subset sorted from them (not recorded which). The chain links TRBV5-4 with TRBJ2-3; the D segment cannot be called with confidence. The source of this sequence is a man aged 18 to 30 who had mild COVID-19 (a few samples of this study predate the infection). The sample titles of this study are shuffled in the database, so cell type and time point are left out; the donor was told from shared clones. This receptor has the CDR3 CASSSIEDTQYF. In nucleotide form, the sequence is TGTGCCAGCAGCTCGATTGAAGATACGCAGTATTTT.